This TCR beta chain emerged from a study of blood T cell repertoires in COVID-19. Study-wide context: Samples came from the United States, Italy and Spain, spanning acute and convalescent COVID-19. From T cells, B-cell-depleted T cells, or PBMCs came the material, which was cDNA or gDNA.

Seattle-derived patients entered the study during active infection and were followed longitudinally. The CDR3 covers 17 residues. The junction had 14 bases not matched to a gene; V was cut back by 4 bases and J by 4 bases. The germline V gene encodes CDR1 MDHEN and CDR2 SYDVKM. How the authors handled the data: Amplifying reference gene primers gave estimates of nucleated cell counts. Libraries were prepared by immunoSEQ multiplex PCR; TCRdb keeps only in-frame clonotypes and omits some of them. V and J calls and clone size are copied from that table; D and trimming were computed from the DNA. The sample lists 150,000 to 200,000 clones, roughly 80% occurring once.

This TCR was sampled from a woman in her 70s with COVID-19, enrolled during active disease. Sequences were obtained from peripheral blood. V usage is TRBV28 and J usage is TRBJ1-2, with 8 nucleotides matching TRBD1. The CDR3 sequence is CASSSHGTGQRGYGYTF. CDR3 in DNA: TGTGCCAGCAGTTCGCATGGGACAGGACAGAGGGGCTATGGCTACACCTTC.